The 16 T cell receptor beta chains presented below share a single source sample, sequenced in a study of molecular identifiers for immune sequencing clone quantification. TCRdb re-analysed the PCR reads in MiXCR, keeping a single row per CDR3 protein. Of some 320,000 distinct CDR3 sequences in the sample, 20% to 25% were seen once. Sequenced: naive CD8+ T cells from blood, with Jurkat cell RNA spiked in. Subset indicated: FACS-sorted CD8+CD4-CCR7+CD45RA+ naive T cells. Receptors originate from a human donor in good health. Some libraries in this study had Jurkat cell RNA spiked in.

The CDR3 spells CASSSLGLGQVVAGSREKLFF. CDR3 bases: TGTGCCAGCAGTTCTTTGGGGTTGGGACAGGTCGTAGCCGGGTCGAGAGAAAAACTGTTTTTT. The J gene is TRBJ1-4, the V gene TRBV12-3 or TRBV12-4; TRBD1 agrees at 8 bases. CDR3 size: 21 residues. V shed 4 bases and J 8 bases; nucleotides not matched to a gene: 27.

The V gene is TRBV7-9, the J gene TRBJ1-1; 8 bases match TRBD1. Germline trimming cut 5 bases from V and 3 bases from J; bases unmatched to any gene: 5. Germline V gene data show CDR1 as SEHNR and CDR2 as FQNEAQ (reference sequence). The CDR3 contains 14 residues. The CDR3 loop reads CASSARQGYTEAFF. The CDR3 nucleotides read TGTGCCAGCAGCGCCAGACAGGGGTACACTGAAGCTTTCTTT.

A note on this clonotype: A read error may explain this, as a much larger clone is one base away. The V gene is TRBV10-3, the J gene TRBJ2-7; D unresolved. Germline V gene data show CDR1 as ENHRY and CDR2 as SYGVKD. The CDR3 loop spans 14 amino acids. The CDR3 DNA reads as TGTGCCATCGGTGAGTCCGTCTACAACTACGAGCAGTACTTC. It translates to CAIGESVYNYEQYF.

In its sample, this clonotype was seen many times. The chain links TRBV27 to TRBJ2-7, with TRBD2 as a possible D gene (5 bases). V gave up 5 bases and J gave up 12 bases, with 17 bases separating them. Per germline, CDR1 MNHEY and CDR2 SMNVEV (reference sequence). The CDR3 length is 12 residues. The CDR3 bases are TGTGCCAGCAGTCCTTTACTAGGAATGCGGTACTTC. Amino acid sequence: CASSPLLGMRYF.

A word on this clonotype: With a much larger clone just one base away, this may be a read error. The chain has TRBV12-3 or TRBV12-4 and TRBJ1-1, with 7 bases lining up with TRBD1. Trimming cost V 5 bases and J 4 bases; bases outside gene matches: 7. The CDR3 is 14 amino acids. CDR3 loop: CASSMGQMSTEAFF. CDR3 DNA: TGTGCCAGCAGTATGGGACAGATGAGCACTGAAGCTTTCTTT.

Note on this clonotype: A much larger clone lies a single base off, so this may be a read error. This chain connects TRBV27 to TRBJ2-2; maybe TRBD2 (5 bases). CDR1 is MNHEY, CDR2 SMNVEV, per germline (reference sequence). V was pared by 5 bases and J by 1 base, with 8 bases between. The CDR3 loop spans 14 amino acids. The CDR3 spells CASSKLVNTGELFF. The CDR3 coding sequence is TGTGCCAGCAGTAAACTAGTGAACACCGGGGAGCTGTTTTTT.

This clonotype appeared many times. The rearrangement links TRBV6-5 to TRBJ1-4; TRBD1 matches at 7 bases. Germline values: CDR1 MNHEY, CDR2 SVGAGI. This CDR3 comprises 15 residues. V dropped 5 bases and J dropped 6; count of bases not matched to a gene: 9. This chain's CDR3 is CASSGGGAIHEKLFF. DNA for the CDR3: TGTGCCAGCAGTGGAGGGGGCGCTATACATGAAAAACTGTTTTTT.

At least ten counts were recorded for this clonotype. CDR3 nucleotides: TGTGCCAGCAGCTGGATCCAAGAGACCCAGTACTTC. It codes for CASSWIQETQYF. This chain links TRBV7-9 with TRBJ2-5; D is unresolved. Trimming left V 4 bases short and J 1 base short, with 4 bases between. The CDR3 consists of 12 residues. The germline gives CDR1 SEHNR, CDR2 FQNEAQ (reference sequence).

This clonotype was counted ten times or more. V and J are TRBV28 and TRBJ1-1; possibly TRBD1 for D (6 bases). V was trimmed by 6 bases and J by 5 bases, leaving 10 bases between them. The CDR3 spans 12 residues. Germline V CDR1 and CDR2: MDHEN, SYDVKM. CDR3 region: CASRKGGTEAFF. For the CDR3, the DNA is TGTGCCAGCAGGAAGGGGGGAACTGAAGCTTTCTTT. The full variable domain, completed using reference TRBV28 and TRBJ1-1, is DVKVTQSSRYLVKRTGEKVFLECVQDMDHENMFWYRQDPGLGLRLIYFSYDVKMKEKGDIPEGYSVSREKKERFSLILESASTNQTSMYLCASRKGGTEAFFGQGTRLTVV.

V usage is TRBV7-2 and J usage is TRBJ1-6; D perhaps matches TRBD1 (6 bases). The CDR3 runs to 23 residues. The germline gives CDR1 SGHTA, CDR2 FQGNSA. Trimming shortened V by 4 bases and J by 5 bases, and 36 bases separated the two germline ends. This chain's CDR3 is CASSSHKGGRGIFRTDDNSPLHF. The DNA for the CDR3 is TGTGCCAGCAGCTCACACAAGGGGGGCAGGGGAATCTTTAGGACAGACGATAATTCACCCCTCCACTTT.

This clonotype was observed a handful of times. CDR3 nucleotide sequence: TGTGCCATCAGTGAGTCGTGGGCAGGGGATATGAAGACCCAGTACTTC. Its protein product is CAISESWAGDMKTQYF. V gene TRBV10-3 combines with J gene TRBJ2-5; TRBD1 might be the D (6 bases). Germline V lookup: CDR1 ENHRY, CDR2 SYGVKD. The CDR3 covers 16 residues. Trimming left V 0 bases short and J 6 bases short, with 17 bases between.

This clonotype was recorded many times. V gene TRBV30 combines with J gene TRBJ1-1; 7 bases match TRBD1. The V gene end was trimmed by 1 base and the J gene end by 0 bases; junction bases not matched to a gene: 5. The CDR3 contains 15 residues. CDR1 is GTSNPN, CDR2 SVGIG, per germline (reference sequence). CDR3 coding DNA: TGTGCCTGGAGTGCCCAGGGGGAGATGAACACTGAAGCTTTCTTT. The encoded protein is CAWSAQGEMNTEAFF.

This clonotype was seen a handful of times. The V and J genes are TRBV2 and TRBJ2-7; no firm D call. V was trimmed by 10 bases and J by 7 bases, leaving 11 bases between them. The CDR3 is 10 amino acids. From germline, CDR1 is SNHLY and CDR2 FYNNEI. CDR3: CATRGGEQYF. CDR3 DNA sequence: TGTGCCACCAGAGGTGGGGAGCAGTACTTC.

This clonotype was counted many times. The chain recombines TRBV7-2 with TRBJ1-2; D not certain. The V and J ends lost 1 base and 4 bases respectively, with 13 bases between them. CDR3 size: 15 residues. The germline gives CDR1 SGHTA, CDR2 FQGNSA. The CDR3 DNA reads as TGTGCCAGCAGCTTAGAAATTGTGCCCATCTATGGCTACACCTTC. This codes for CASSLEIVPIYGYTF.

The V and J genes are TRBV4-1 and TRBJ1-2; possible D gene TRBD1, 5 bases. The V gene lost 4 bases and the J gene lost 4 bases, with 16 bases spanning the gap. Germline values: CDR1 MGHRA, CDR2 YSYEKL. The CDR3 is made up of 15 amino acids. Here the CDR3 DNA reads TGCGCCAGCAGCCCTTTTATGACAGATGCCTATGGCTACACCTTC. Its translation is CASSPFMTDAYGYTF.

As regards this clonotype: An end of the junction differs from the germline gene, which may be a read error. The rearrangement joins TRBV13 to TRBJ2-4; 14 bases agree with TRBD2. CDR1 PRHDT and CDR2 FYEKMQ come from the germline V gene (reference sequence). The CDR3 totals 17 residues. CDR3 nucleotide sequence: TGCGCCAGCAGCTTGGGACTAGCGGGAGCTGGCAAAAGCATTCAGTACTTC. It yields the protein CASSLGLAGAGKSIQYF. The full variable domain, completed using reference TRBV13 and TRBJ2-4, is AAGVIQSPRHLIKEKRETATLKCYPIPRHDTVYWYQQGPGQDPQFLISFYEKMQSDKGSIPDRFSAQQFSDYHSELNMSSLELGDSALYFCASSLGLAGAGKSIQYFGAGTRLSVL.